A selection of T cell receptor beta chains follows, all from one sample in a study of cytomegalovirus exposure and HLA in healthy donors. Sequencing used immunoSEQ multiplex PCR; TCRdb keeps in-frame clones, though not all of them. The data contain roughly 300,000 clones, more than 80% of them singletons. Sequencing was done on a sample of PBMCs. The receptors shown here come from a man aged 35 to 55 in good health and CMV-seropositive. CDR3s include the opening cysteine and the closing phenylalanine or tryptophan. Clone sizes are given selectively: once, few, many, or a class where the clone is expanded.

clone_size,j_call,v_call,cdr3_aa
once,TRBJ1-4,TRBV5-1,CASSFTGGTNEKLFF
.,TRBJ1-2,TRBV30,CAWSGSSNYGYTF
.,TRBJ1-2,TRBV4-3,CASSEGQGLSGYTF
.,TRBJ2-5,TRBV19,CASSIGAGGPQETQYF
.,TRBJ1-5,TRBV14,CASSQAGTGRVGNNSNQPQHF
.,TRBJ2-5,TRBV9,CASSTPLSGQGGVETQYF
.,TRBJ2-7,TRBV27,CASSLGAPGEQYF
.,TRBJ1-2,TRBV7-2,CASSLGLGANNYGYTF
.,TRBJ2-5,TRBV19,CASSASLAGGPWETQYF
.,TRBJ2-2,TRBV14,CASSHRTGGELFF
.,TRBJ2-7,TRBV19,CASSDEDGSSYEQYF
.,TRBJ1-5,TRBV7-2,CASSTTGGGSNQPQHF
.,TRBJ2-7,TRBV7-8,CASSFSGSGSGGSYEQYF
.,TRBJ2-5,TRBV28,CASSLPLLLRQETQYF
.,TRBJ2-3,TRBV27,CASSEQGWPDTQYF
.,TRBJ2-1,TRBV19,CASSIIAGGGNEQFF
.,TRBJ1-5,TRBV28,CASSLEAYSNQPQHF
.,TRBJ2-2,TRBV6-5,CASSPNSPGELFF
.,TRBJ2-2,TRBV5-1,CASSTDRAMDGELFF
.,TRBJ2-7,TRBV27,CASSIPRNSYEQYF
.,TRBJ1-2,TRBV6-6,CASSPTGGGYGYTF
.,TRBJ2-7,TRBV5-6,CASSFEGYSYEQYF
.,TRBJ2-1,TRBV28,CASSKRASYNEQFF
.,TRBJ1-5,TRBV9,CASSVEGGRGPQHF
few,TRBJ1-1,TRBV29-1,CSVWTPEAFF
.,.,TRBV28,CASRLQGGSYEQYF
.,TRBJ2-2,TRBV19,CATRPTGANTGELFF
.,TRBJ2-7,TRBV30,CAWSARWEQYF
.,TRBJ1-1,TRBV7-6,CASSYSWGTGSTEAFF